Shown below are 22 T cell receptor beta chains from a single sample sequenced in a study of blood T cell repertoires in COVID-19. Sequenced by immunoSEQ multiplex PCR; TCRdb stores in-frame clones only, minus some. The sample shows 150,000 to 200,000 clones, around 89% of them seen only once. Source material: peripheral blood. These receptors all come from a man in his late teens or twenties who had recovered from COVID-19.

V usage is TRBV25-1 and J usage is TRBJ2-4; D is undetermined. In germline, CDR1 is MGHDK, CDR2 SYGVNS. V was clipped by 1 base and J by 3 bases, with 4 bases between them. The CDR3 extends over 13 amino acids. The CDR3 loop reads CASSEFGKNIQYF. The CDR3 DNA is TGTGCCAGCAGTGAATTCGGCAAAAACATTCAGTACTTC.

This chain's CDR3 is CASSLGGRTEAFF. DNA for the CDR3: TGTGCCAGCAGCCTCGGGGGTCGGACTGAAGCTTTCTTT. The rearrangement joins TRBV3-1 (or the pseudogene TRBV3-2) to TRBJ1-1, with TRBD1 as a possible D gene (5 bases). Germline V gene data show CDR1 as LGHDT and CDR2 as YNNKEL (reference sequence). The CDR3 contains 13 residues. V was shortened by 4 bases and J by 5 bases, with 11 bases between the two germline ends.

The rearrangement uses TRBV11-1 and TRBJ2-5; D is uncertain. The CDR3 contains 13 residues. Germline CDR1 and CDR2: SGHAT and FQDESV (reference sequence). V dropped 5 bases and J dropped 2 bases, with 9 bases sitting between them. The CDR3 sequence is CASSRDGQETQYF. In nucleotides, the CDR3 is TGTGCCAGCAGCCGTGACGGGCAAGAGACCCAGTACTTC.

Regarding this clone: Other nucleotide sequences in the sample specify the same CDR3. J is TRBJ2-7 and V is TRBV4-3, with 8 bases matching TRBD2. J gave up 2 bases and V 1 base, and 4 bases lay outside the gene matches. Germline CDR1 reads LGHNA; CDR2 reads YSLEER. This CDR3 has 15 residues. The CDR3 nucleotides read TGCGCCAGCAGCCAAGGATCGGGAGGGCCCTACGAGCAGTACTTC. Encoded protein: CASSQGSGGPYEQYF.

The chain employs TRBV27 and TRBJ2-7, with a tentative D call TRBD1 (8 bases). This CDR3 has 17 residues. In germline, CDR1 is MNHEY, CDR2 SMNVEV (reference sequence). Trimming pared 1 base from V and 4 bases from J, leaving 20 bases between. The CDR3 sequence is CASSLWGLQGERYEQYF. CDR3 DNA: TGTGCCAGCAGTTTATGGGGACTACAGGGGGAAAGGTACGAGCAGTACTTC.

This chain joins TRBV19 and TRBJ1-5, with a weak D call TRBD1 (5 bases). The CDR3 length is 16 residues. Germline lookup yields CDR1 LNHDA and CDR2 SQIVND (reference sequence). Trimming cost V 3 bases and J 7 bases, with 19 bases left between them. Written as DNA, the CDR3 is TGTGCCAGTAGTATTGTAGGGGCTGGGCTTGGGCAGCCCCAGCATTTT. Translating it yields CASSIVGAGLGQPQHF.

The rearrangement links TRBV28 to TRBJ2-7, with a tentative D call TRBD1 (6 bases). Germline CDR1 and CDR2: MDHEN and SYDVKM. The CDR3 is 12 residues long. Between the trimmed V and J ends, which lost 6 bases and 5 bases, there was a span of 11 bases. CDR3 DNA: TGTGCCAGCAGCGACAGGCCTAACGAGCAGTACTTC. This sequence encodes CASSDRPNEQYF.

The chain combines TRBV27 with TRBJ2-5; 10 bases agree with TRBD1. The CDR3 is 14 residues long. V was clipped by 5 bases and J by 5 bases; unmatched bases: 5. CDR1 is MNHEY, CDR2 SMNVEV, per germline (reference sequence). CDR3 sequence (DNA): TGTGCCAGCAGTGCGGGACAGGGGACGGAGACCCAGTACTTC. Protein: CASSAGQGTETQYF.

The J gene is TRBJ1-2, the V gene TRBV28, with D unclear. This CDR3 has 13 amino acids. Germline-derived CDR1 and CDR2 are MDHEN and SYDVKM. Deletions cut 8 bases from V and 4 bases from J, with 14 bases between. The CDR3 region is CASHDREGYGYTF. CDR3 DNA: TGTGCCAGCCACGACCGGGAAGGCTATGGCTACACCTTC.

The table lists this clone with a few counts. The rearrangement links TRBV14 to TRBJ1-1, with D hard to call. The CDR3 consists of 13 residues. In germline, CDR1 is SGHDN, CDR2 FVKESK. Between the trimmed V and J ends, which lost 7 bases and 1 base, there was a span of 10 bases. CDR3 in DNA: TGTGCCAGCACCCCCCTTTGGAACACTGAAGCTTTCTTT. This gives the protein CASTPLWNTEAFF.

This sequence joins TRBV28 and TRBJ2-3; no clear D gene. Trimming stripped 8 bases from V and 12 bases from J, with 18 bases between. Germline V CDR1 and CDR2: MDHEN, SYDVKM. The length of the CDR3 is 12 residues. The CDR3 region is CASSPPQARQYF. CDR3 in DNA: TGTGCCAGCTCGCCCCCTCAGGCCCGACAGTATTTT.

The chain is built from TRBV4-3 and TRBJ2-5; 9 bases are shared with TRBD2. Germline assignment: CDR1 LGHNA and CDR2 YSLEER. This CDR3 has 14 residues. After removal of 8 bases from V and 1 base from J, the junction contained 5 bases not matched to a gene. CDR3 sequence: CASHRREGQETQYF. DNA for the CDR3: TGCGCCAGCCATAGGCGGGAGGGCCAAGAGACCCAGTACTTC.

The J gene is TRBJ1-3, the V gene TRBV9; D unclear. Germline CDR1 SGDLS, CDR2 YYNGEE. This CDR3 has 19 amino acids. V was shortened by 0 bases and J by 3 bases, with 22 bases between the two germline ends. This chain's CDR3 is CASSVASSGGSAGGNTIYF. The CDR3 region has the DNA TGTGCCAGCAGCGTAGCTTCATCCGGCGGCTCGGCGGGTGGAAACACCATATATTTT. Based on the CDR3 plus reference TRBV9 and TRBJ1-3, the full variable domain is DSGVTQTPKHLITATGQRVTLRCSPRSGDLSVYWYQQSLDQGLQFLIQYYNGEERAKGNILERFSAQQFPDLHSELNLSSLELGDSALYFCASSVASSGGSAGGNTIYFGEGSWLTVV.

On this clone: This sample also contains other DNA sequences that code for the same CDR3. This chain links TRBV28 with TRBJ2-7; D is perhaps TRBD1 (6 bases). This CDR3 is built from 12 residues. Germline CDR1 is MDHEN and CDR2 is SYDVKM. With 4 bases removed from V and 3 bases from J, the gap between germline ends came to 7 bases. CDR3 protein: CASSSGVYEQYF. For the CDR3, the DNA is TGTGCCAGCAGTTCAGGGGTCTACGAGCAGTACTTC.

The V call is TRBV19, the J call TRBJ1-1, with D perhaps matching TRBD1 (6 bases). There are 12 residues in the CDR3. V lost 9 bases and J 1 base, leaving 9 bases between the germline ends. The germline CDR1 and CDR2 sequences are LNHDA and SQIVND (reference sequence). DNA for the CDR3: TGTGCCAGCTCGACAGGGAACACTGAAGCTTTCTTT. Translating it yields CASSTGNTEAFF.

The rearrangement uses TRBV4-3 and TRBJ2-7, with 9 bases identical to TRBD2. Trimming at V came to 0 bases and at J to 5 bases, leaving 8 bases not matched to a gene. The CDR3 is 16 amino acids. Per germline, CDR1 LGHNA and CDR2 YSLEER. CDR3 residues: CASSQDSGGRANEQYF. Here the CDR3 DNA reads TGCGCCAGCAGCCAAGATTCCGGCGGGAGGGCCAACGAGCAGTACTTC.

The chain carries TRBV28 and TRBJ2-3, with D possibly TRBD2 on 7 matching bases. The CDR3 consists of 15 residues. Germline loops: CDR1 MDHEN, CDR2 SYDVKM. V lost 3 bases to trimming and J lost 6 bases, with 16 bases between them. The CDR3 bases are TGTGCCAGCAGTTTGACTAGCCTAAGGGGGGATACGCAGTATTTT. Translation gives CASSLTSLRGDTQYF.

The chain uses TRBV19 and TRBJ1-1, with 8 bases aligning to TRBD1. V was clipped by 3 bases and J by 2 bases; unmatched bases: 8. The CDR3 runs to 16 residues. The germline gives CDR1 LNHDA, CDR2 SQIVND (reference sequence). CDR3 sequence (DNA): TGTGCCAGTAGTATTACAGGACAGGGTCGAAACACTGAAGCTTTCTTT. This gives the protein CASSITGQGRNTEAFF.

The chain employs TRBV6-4 and TRBJ1-6; no reliable D call. The V gene's germline CDR1 is MRHNA and CDR2 SNTAGT. V was pared by 6 bases and J by 0 bases, with 9 bases between. This CDR3 has 15 residues. The chain's CDR3 is CASRVESSYNSPLHF. The CDR3 coding sequence is TGTGCCAGCAGGGTTGAGAGCTCCTATAATTCACCCCTCCACTTT.

The chain employs TRBV6-5 and TRBJ2-1; 10 bases fit TRBD2. The CDR3 runs 12 residues. V shed 6 bases and J 14 bases; nucleotides not matched to a gene: 7. Germline lookup yields CDR1 MNHEY and CDR2 SVGAGI. CDR3 region: CASRATSGVEFF. DNA for the CDR3: TGTGCCAGCAGGGCCACTAGCGGGGTGGAGTTCTTC.

This clone is a singleton in its sample. The chain joins TRBV4-2 to TRBJ2-5; D is ambiguous. Germline-derived CDR1 and CDR2 are LGHNA and YNFKEQ. The CDR3 loop spans 14 amino acids. Trimming cost V 2 bases and J 0 bases, with 7 bases left between them. This chain's CDR3 is CASSQLGYQETQYF. CDR3 sequence (DNA): TGTGCCAGCAGCCAACTCGGGTACCAAGAGACCCAGTACTTC.

The gene calls are TRBV7-2 and TRBJ2-2; 13 bases align to TRBD2. V trimming: 3 bases; J trimming: 3 bases; junction bases outside the gene matches: 4. Germline CDR1 and CDR2: SGHTA and FQGNSA. The CDR3 extends over 17 amino acids. CDR3 bases: TGTGCCAGCAGCTTTACGGGACTAGCGGGACACACCGGGGAGCTGTTTTTT. It encodes CASSFTGLAGHTGELFF.